The rows below give T cell receptor beta chains drawn from one sample of a study of T cell responses to AZD1222 COVID-19 vaccine. Profiling relied on immunoSEQ multiplex PCR, and the TCRdb table lists in-frame clones only, not all of them. The sample lists about 140,000 clones; more than 85% were seen once. The sequencing here drew on peripheral blood, taken 28 days after the second AZD1222 dose. These receptors all come from an adult who received the AZD1222 COVID-19 vaccine. Each CDR3 is given with its conserved first and last residue. A D gene is named only where the DNA matches it firmly. Where a row states a size, it is once, few, many or the class of an expanded clone; other rows omit it.

CDR3 length | J gene | clone size | V gene | D gene | CDR3 DNA | CDR3 protein
14 | TRBJ1-1 | - | TRBV5-1 | TRBD1 | TGCGCCAGCAGCCCGAACAGGGGGCGAGGGGGAGCTTTCTTT | CASSPNRGRGGAFF
13 | TRBJ1-1 | once | TRBV2 | - | TGTGCCGGAAAGGAGAGGAGGAGGACTGAAGCTTTCTTT | CAGKERRRTEAFF
13 | TRBJ1-5 | - | TRBV15 | TRBD1 | TGTGCCACCAGGAGGACAGGGGAACAGCCCCAGCATTTT | CATRRTGEQPQHF
15 | TRBJ2-1 | few | TRBV6-5 | - | TGTGCCAGCTCCGATGCAGCAGGGGGGTTTTTTCAGCAGTTCTTC | CASSDAAGGFFQQFF
14 | TRBJ2-2 | - | TRBV5-4 | TRBD2 | TGTGCCAGCAGCAGCGGGACCCCGGCCGGGGAGCTGTTTTTT | CASSSGTPAGELFF
16 | TRBJ2-3 | - | TRBV9 | TRBD2 | TGTGCCAGCAGCCGTAGCGGGAGGCATGGCACAGATACGCAGTATTTT | CASSRSGRHGTDTQYF
14 | TRBJ2-7 | - | TRBV5-1 | TRBD1 | TGCGCCAGCAGCTTGCAGGGGACAGGAGACGAGCAGTACTTC | CASSLQGTGDEQYF
14 | TRBJ1-1 | - | TRBV5-1 | - | TGCGCCAGCAGCTTTACGACAGGGAACACTGAAGCTTTCTTT | CASSFTTGNTEAFF
14 | TRBJ2-7 | - | TRBV28 | - | TGTGCCAGCACGATTGGGGCCCGGGTCTACGAGCAGTACTTC | CASTIGARVYEQYF
16 | TRBJ1-2 | - | TRBV4-2 | - | TGTGCCAGCAGCCGCCGAAGGCCAGGGGAGGACTATGGCTACACCTTC | CASSRRRPGEDYGYTF
14 | TRBJ2-2 | few | TRBV2 | TRBD2 | TGTGCCACGGCCCCTAGCGGGATTTCCGGGGAGCTGTTTTTT | CATAPSGISGELFF
18 | TRBJ2-1 | - | TRBV28 | TRBD2 | TGTGCCAGCAGTTCCAGCGGGAGGGCCTATGGTATCTACAATGAGCAGTTCTTC | CASSSSGRAYGIYNEQFF
13 | TRBJ1-4 | - | TRBV15 | - | TGTGCCACCACGACGGACCCCAGTGAAAAACTGTTTTTT | CATTTDPSEKLFF
14 | TRBJ2-6 | once | TRBV7-3 | - | TGTGCCAGCAGCTTGACCTCTGGGGCCAACGTCCTGACTTTC | CASSLTSGANVLTF
13 | TRBJ1-2 | - | TRBV11-2 | - | TGTGCCAGCAGCTTAGCTGGTTCCTATGGCTACACCTTC | CASSLAGSYGYTF
14 | TRBJ1-5 | - | TRBV18 | - | TGTGCCAGCTCACCGGGCCGGGGGAATCAGCCCCAGCATTTT | CASSPGRGNQPQHF
14 | TRBJ1-1 | - | TRBV5-4 | - | TGTGCCAGCAGCTCCGGGACCTCCAACACTGAAGCTTTCTTT | CASSSGTSNTEAFF
18 | TRBJ2-2 | - | TRBV4-2 | TRBD2 | TGTGCCAGCAGCCCTTTGACTAGCGGCCGAGGGAACACCGGGGAGCTGTTTTTT | CASSPLTSGRGNTGELFF
14 | TRBJ2-1 | - | TRBV15 | - | TGTGCCACCAGCAGTGCCTGGACTAACAATGAGCAGTTCTTC | CATSSAWTNNEQFF
13 | TRBJ2-4 | - | TRBV9 | - | TGTGCCAGCAGCGTAGCGGACCAAAACATTCAGTACTTC | CASSVADQNIQYF
14 | TRBJ1-1 | once | TRBV4-2 | - | TGTGCCAGCAGCCAAGATTTGGGGGGCACTGAAGCTTTCTTT | CASSQDLGGTEAFF
15 | TRBJ2-4 | - | TRBV7-2 | - | TGTGCCAGCAGCCAACCCCCGGGGGCGGGGAACATTCAGTACTTC | CASSQPPGAGNIQYF
15 | TRBJ1-2 | - | TRBV3-1/TRBV3-2 | - | TGTGCCAGCAGCCAAGAATCCAGGGAAGGGCATGGCTACACCTTC | CASSQESREGHGYTF
12 | TRBJ1-2 | - | TRBV25-1 | - | TGTGCCAGCAGTGAATGGGGCTATGGCTACACCTTC | CASSEWGYGYTF
18 | TRBJ1-6 | - | TRBV6-1 | - | TGTGCCAGCAGTGAAGCCCGGGCCTCCGGCGAATATAATTCACCCCTCCACTTT | CASSEARASGEYNSPLHF
14 | TRBJ2-4 | - | TRBV19 | - | TGTGCCAGTAGTATTACGGACAGAGAAAACATTCAGTACTTC | CASSITDRENIQYF
13 | TRBJ2-2 | - | TRBV7-3 | - | TGTGCCAGCAGCTCGCAGGGTTTTGGGGAGCTGTTTTTT | CASSSQGFGELFF
15 | TRBJ2-1 | - | TRBV28 | TRBD1 | TGTGCCAGCAGTGTCACAGGGGACCCCTACAATGAGCAGTTCTTC | CASSVTGDPYNEQFF
15 | TRBJ2-1 | - | TRBV4-3 | TRBD2 | TGCGCCAGCAGCGATCTAGCGGGGGGGCCGAATGAGCAGTTCTTC | CASSDLAGGPNEQFF
13 | TRBJ1-2 | - | TRBV21-1 | - | TGTGCCAGCAGCACCGGAACTAACTATGGCTACACCTTC | CASSTGTNYGYTF